This T cell receptor (beta chain) was recovered during a study of identical twins. Findings and caveats of the study: Some out-of-frame alpha sequences were shared by twins, and these showed excess low generation probability. Reduced insertions were recorded for abundant cord blood beta clonotypes, with no such pattern in memory repertoires.

This clonotype was recorded many times. What it binds is unknown. TCRdb analysed the 5' RACE reads with MiXCR anew, one entry per CDR3 protein. The sample shows approximately 260,000 distinct CDR3 sequences, approximately 8.6% of them seen only once. Germline CDR1 is MGHRA and CDR2 is YSYEKL. The V and J ends lost 1 base and 3 bases, in that order; junction bases with no gene match: 5. CDR3 size: 15 residues. Another study also made use of these data, one on yellow fever vaccine responses in identical twins. In that study: In identical twins, vaccine T cell responses appeared partly shared and partly individual.

The chain employs TRBV4-1 and TRBJ2-7; 8 bases align to TRBD1. The sequence was obtained from a young woman in good health. Sequencing was carried out using CD8+ T cells sorted from blood. DNA for the CDR3: TGCGCCAGCAGCCAAGGTGGAGGACAGGGCTACGAGCAGTACTTC. Its translation is CASSQGGGQGYEQYF.